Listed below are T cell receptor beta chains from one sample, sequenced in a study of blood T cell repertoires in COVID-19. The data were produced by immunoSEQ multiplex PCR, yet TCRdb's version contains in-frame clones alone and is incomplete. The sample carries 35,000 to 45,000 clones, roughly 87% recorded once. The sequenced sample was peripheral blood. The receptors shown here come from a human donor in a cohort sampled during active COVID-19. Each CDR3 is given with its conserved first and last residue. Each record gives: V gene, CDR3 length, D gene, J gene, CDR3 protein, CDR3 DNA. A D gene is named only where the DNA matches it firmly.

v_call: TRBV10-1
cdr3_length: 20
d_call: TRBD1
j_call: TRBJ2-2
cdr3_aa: CASSDPRDRGLPQRGGELFF
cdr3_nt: TGCGCCAGCAGTGACCCTAGGGACAGGGGGCTCCCCCAAAGGGGCGGGGAGCTGTTTTTT

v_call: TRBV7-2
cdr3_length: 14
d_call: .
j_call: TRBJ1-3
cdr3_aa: CASSRDNPGNTIYF
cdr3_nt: TGTGCCAGCAGCCGGGACAATCCTGGAAACACCATATATTTT

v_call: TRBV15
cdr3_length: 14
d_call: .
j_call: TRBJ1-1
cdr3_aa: CATSRGGGNTEAFF
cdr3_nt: TGTGCCACCAGCAGAGGTGGAGGGAACACTGAAGCTTTCTTT

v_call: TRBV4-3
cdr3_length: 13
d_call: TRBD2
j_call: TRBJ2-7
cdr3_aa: CASSQDWGGEQYF
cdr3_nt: TGCGCCAGCAGCCAAGATTGGGGGGGCGAGCAGTACTTC

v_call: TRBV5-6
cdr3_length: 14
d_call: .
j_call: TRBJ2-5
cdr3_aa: CASSPQGRGETQYF
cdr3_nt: TGTGCCAGCAGCCCACAGGGGCGGGGCGAGACCCAGTACTTC

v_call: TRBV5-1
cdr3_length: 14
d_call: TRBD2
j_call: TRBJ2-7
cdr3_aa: CASSLSGGAYEQYF
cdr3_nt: TGCGCCAGCAGCTTGAGCGGGGGGGCCTACGAGCAGTACTTC

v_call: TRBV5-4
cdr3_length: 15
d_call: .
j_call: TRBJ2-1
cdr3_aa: CASSLGGAIYNEQFF
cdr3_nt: TGTGCCAGCAGCTTGGGCGGGGCAATATACAATGAGCAGTTCTTC

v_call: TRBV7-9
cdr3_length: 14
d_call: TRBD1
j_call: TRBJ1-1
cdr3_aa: CASSSTGGNTEAFF
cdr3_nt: TGTGCCAGCAGCTCGACAGGGGGAAACACTGAAGCTTTCTTT

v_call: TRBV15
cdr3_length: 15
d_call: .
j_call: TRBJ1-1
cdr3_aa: CATSRERIENTEAFF
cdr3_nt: TGTGCCACCAGCAGAGAGAGAATAGAGAACACTGAAGCTTTCTTT

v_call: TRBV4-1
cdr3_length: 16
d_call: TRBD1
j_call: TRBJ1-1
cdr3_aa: CASSQGRQGANTEAFF
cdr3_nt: TGCGCCAGCAGCCAAGGAAGACAGGGAGCAAACACTGAAGCTTTCTTT

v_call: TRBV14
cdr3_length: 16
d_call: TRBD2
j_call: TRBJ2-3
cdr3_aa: CASSQWTSSNTDTQYF
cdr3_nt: TGTGCCAGCAGCCAGTGGACTAGCTCGAACACAGATACGCAGTATTTT

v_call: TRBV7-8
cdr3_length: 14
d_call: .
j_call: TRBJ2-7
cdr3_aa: CASSRTNRAGEQYF
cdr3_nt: TGTGCCAGCAGCAGAACCAACAGGGCCGGTGAGCAGTACTTC